Each of the 13 T cell receptor beta chains below was sequenced from the same sample in a study of blood T cell repertoires in COVID-19. Clones were sequenced by immunoSEQ multiplex PCR, and TCRdb holds only the in-frame ones, with some missing. In the table there are 150,000 to 200,000 clones, 65% to 90% of which are singletons. The sequenced sample consisted of peripheral blood. Source of these receptors: a man aged 55 to 70 with acute or convalescent COVID-19.

V and J are TRBV27 and TRBJ2-7, with D maybe TRBD1 (6 bases). V was shortened by 5 bases and J by 2 bases, with 13 bases between the two germline ends. CDR3 length equals 14 residues. The germline gives CDR1 MNHEY, CDR2 SMNVEV (reference sequence). CDR3 DNA sequence: TGTGCCAGCAGTCGGCCGGGACACGCCTACGAGCAGTACTTC. Protein sequence: CASSRPGHAYEQYF.

The rearrangement joins TRBV4-1 to TRBJ2-7; TRBD2 aligns across 7 bases. The length of the CDR3 is 15 residues. Germline trimming cut 0 bases from V and 5 bases from J; bases unmatched to any gene: 7. CDR1 and CDR2 (germline): MGHRA, YSYEKL. The CDR3 protein is CASSQDAAGEDEQYF. DNA of the CDR3: TGCGCCAGCAGCCAAGATGCCGCGGGGGAGGACGAGCAGTACTTC.

The rearrangement links TRBV10-1 to TRBJ2-1; 9 bases are a match to TRBD1. The ends lost 3 bases at V and 3 bases at J; junction bases unmatched: 3. The length of the CDR3 is 15 residues. Per the germline V gene, CDR1 is WNHNN and CDR2 is SYGVQD (reference sequence). CDR3 nucleotide sequence: TGCGCCAGCAGTGACCCGGGACAGGGCTACAATGAGCAGTTCTTC. Translating gives CASSDPGQGYNEQFF.

The chain uses TRBV5-1 and TRBJ2-5, with 7 bases that match TRBD2. The CDR3 runs 15 residues. V lost 1 base and J lost 3; bases outside the gene matches: 6. The germline CDR1 and CDR2 sequences are SGHRS and YFSETQ. The CDR3 protein is CASSLMGGSKETQYF. The CDR3 DNA reads as TGCGCCAGCAGCTTGATGGGCGGGAGTAAAGAGACCCAGTACTTC.

The chain links TRBV7-2 to TRBJ1-1; the D is unclear. Germline V CDR1 and CDR2: SGHTA, FQGNSA. CDR3 length: 10 amino acids. V gave up 5 bases and J gave up 6 bases, with 4 bases separating them. In nucleotides, the CDR3 is TGTGCCAGCAGCATCGCTGAAGCTTTCTTT. Translated: CASSIAEAFF. The full variable domain, in which reference TRBV7-2 and TRBJ1-1 provide the parts outside the CDR3, is GAGVSQSPSNKVTEKGKDVELRCDPISGHTALYWYRQSLGQGLEFLIYFQGNSAPDKSGLPSDRFSAERTGGSVSTLTIQRTQQEDSAVYLCASSIAEAFFGQGTRLTVV.

This sequence joins TRBV10-3 and TRBJ2-1; D perhaps matches TRBD1 (7 bases). CDR1 and CDR2 from the germline V gene are ENHRY and SYGVKD. The CDR3 consists of 14 residues. V shed 2 bases and J shed 7 bases, with 12 bases lying between them. The CDR3 loop is CAISERGTANEQFF. CDR3 sequence (DNA): TGTGCCATCAGTGAGCGGGGGACAGCTAATGAGCAGTTCTTC.

This sequence joins TRBV3-1 (or the pseudogene TRBV3-2) and TRBJ2-7; 12 bases agree with TRBD2. The CDR3 totals 15 residues. V shed 0 bases and J 7 bases; nucleotides not matched to a gene: 4. Germline lookup yields CDR1 LGHDT and CDR2 YNNKEL (reference sequence). The CDR3 DNA reads TGTGCCAGCAGCCAAGATGTGACTAGCGGGGGAGAGCAGTACTTC. This translates into CASSQDVTSGGEQYF.

This chain uses TRBV6-6 with TRBJ2-5; 9 bases are a match to TRBD2. Germline lookup yields CDR1 MNHNY and CDR2 SVGAGI (reference sequence). The trim removed 6 bases at V and 0 bases at J, leaving 8 bases unmatched. This CDR3 is 16 amino acids long. This CDR3 is CASREGVAGDQETQYF. In DNA form, the CDR3 reads TGTGCCAGCAGGGAGGGGGTAGCGGGAGACCAAGAGACCCAGTACTTC.

V gene TRBV30 combines with J gene TRBJ2-5; weak D call: TRBD1 (5 bases). The CDR3 has 13 amino acids. Germline V lookup: CDR1 GTSNPN, CDR2 SVGIG (reference sequence). Trimming took 2 bases from V and 4 from J, leaving 11 bases between them. CDR3 DNA sequence: TGTGCCTGGAGTCCAGGGTACGGAGAGACCCAGTACTTC. Translating it yields CAWSPGYGETQYF.

This clone was seen just once. The DNA of the CDR3 is TGTGCCAGCAGTTCGACTAGCGGGAGGGCAGGGGAGACCCAGTACTTC. Amino acids: CASSSTSGRAGETQYF. The rearrangement joins TRBV28 to TRBJ2-5, with 14 bases aligning to TRBD2. Germline-derived CDR1 and CDR2 are MDHEN and SYDVKM. The trim removed 4 bases at V and 5 bases at J, leaving 6 bases unmatched. This CDR3 is 16 amino acids long. Looking up the rest from reference TRBV28 and TRBJ2-5 gives the full variable domain: DVKVTQSSRYLVKRTGEKVFLECVQDMDHENMFWYRQDPGLGLRLIYFSYDVKMKEKGDIPEGYSVSREKKERFSLILESASTNQTSMYLCASSSTSGRAGETQYFGPGTRLLVL.

The rearrangement joins TRBV5-6 to TRBJ1-5; D not resolved. This CDR3 region has 16 residues. Trimming removed 0 bases from V and 4 bases from J, with 14 bases in between. The V gene's germline CDR1 is SGHDT and CDR2 YYEEEE. The CDR3 DNA follows: TGTGCCAGCAGCTTGGGGGGTCGGACTCTTAATCAGCCCCAGCATTTT. Amino acids: CASSLGGRTLNQPQHF.

The genes are TRBV30 and TRBJ2-7; 9 nucleotides match TRBD1. Trimming at V came to 5 bases and at J to 10 bases, leaving 9 bases not matched to a gene. This CDR3 is 12 amino acids long. CDR1 is GTSNPN and CDR2 is SVGIG in the germline V gene (reference sequence). This CDR3 is CAWAGQGLIQYF. The CDR3 DNA reads TGTGCCTGGGCCGGACAGGGGTTAATTCAGTACTTC.

V gene TRBV7-3 combines with J gene TRBJ1-3; 8 nucleotides match TRBD1. V dropped 3 bases and J dropped 2; count of bases not matched to a gene: 3. Germline V lookup: CDR1 SGHTA, CDR2 FQGTGA. The CDR3 loop spans 15 amino acids. This CDR3 is CASSFQQGAGNTIYF. CDR3 nucleotide sequence: TGTGCCAGCAGCTTTCAACAGGGGGCTGGAAACACCATATATTTT.